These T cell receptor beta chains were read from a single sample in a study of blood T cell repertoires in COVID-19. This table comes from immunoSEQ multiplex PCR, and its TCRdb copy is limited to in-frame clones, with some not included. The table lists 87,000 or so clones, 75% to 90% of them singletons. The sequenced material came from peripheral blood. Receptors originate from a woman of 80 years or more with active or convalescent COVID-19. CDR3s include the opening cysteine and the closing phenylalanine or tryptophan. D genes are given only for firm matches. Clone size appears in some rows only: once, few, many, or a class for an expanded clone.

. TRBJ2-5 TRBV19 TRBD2 CASSIDRLAGLEETQYF TGTGCCAGTAGTATAGACCGACTAGCGGGGCTAGAAGAGACCCAGTACTTC
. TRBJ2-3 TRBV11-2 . CASSSGGRDTQYF TGTGCCAGCAGCTCAGGAGGTCGAGATACGCAGTATTTT
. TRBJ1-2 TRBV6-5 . CASSYSLTDGYTF TGTGCCAGCAGTTACTCCCTGACAGATGGCTACACCTTC
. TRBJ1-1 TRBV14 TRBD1 CASSQGQGAFTEAFF TGTGCCAGCAGCCAGGGACAGGGGGCATTCACTGAAGCTTTCTTT
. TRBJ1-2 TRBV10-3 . CAIRTGSAYGYTF TGTGCCATCAGGACAGGCTCAGCCTATGGCTACACCTTC
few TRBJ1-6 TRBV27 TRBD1 CASSLTRDSNSPLHF TGTGCCAGCAGTCTAACGAGGGACAGTAATTCACCCCTCCACTTT
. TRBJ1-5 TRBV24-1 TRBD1 CATSDGTGRQPQHF TGTGCCACCAGTGATGGGACAGGGCGGCAGCCCCAGCATTTT
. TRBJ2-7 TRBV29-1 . CSVVAGSFYEQYF TGCAGCGTTGTGGCAGGGTCCTTCTACGAGCAGTACTTC
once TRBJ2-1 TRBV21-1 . CASSKALESLSYNEQFF TGTGCCAGCAGCAAAGCGCTTGAGTCCCTCTCCTACAATGAGCAGTTCTTC
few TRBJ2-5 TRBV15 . CATSRGNGGPQETQYF TGTGCCACCAGCAGAGGAAACGGGGGGCCCCAAGAGACCCAGTACTTC
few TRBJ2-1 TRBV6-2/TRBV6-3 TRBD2 CASSLYLTSGGANEQFF TGTGCCAGCAGTTTATACCTGACTAGCGGGGGGGCCAATGAGCAGTTCTTC
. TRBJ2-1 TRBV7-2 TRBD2 CASSLDSGLAVRNEQFF TGTGCCAGCAGCTTAGATTCGGGACTAGCGGTTAGGAATGAGCAGTTCTTC
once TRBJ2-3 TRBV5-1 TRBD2 CASSSRAGLTDTQYF TGCGCCAGCAGCTCTCGAGCGGGGCTCACAGATACGCAGTATTTT
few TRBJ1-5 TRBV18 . CASSPYDTKAGQPQHF TGTGCCAGCTCACCATATGACACTAAAGCGGGTCAGCCCCAGCATTTT
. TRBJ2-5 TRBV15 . CATSRGGLETQYF TGTGCCACCAGCAGAGGGGGCTTAGAGACCCAGTACTTC
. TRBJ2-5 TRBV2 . CASRVDGGEETQYF TGTGCCAGCAGGGTCGACGGAGGCGAGGAGACCCAGTACTTC
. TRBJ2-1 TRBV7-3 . CASRFGSWPREFF TGTGCCAGCCGCTTTGGTTCGTGGCCCAGGGAGTTCTTC
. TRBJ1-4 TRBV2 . CASSAEIFNEKLFF TGTGCCAGCAGTGCCGAGATCTTTAATGAAAAACTGTTTTTT
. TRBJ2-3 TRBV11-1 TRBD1 CASSRDRASTDTQYF TGTGCCAGCAGCCGGGACAGGGCGAGCACAGATACGCAGTATTTT
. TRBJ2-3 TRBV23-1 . CASSQSAPWGGTDTQYF TGCGCCAGCAGTCAGTCCGCCCCTTGGGGGGGCACAGATACGCAGTATTTT
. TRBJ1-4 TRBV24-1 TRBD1 CATETGTANEKLFF TGTGCCACCGAGACCGGGACAGCTAATGAAAAACTGTTTTTT
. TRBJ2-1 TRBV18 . CASSPPRGSSYNEQFF TGTGCCAGCTCACCACCAAGGGGAAGCTCCTACAATGAGCAGTTCTTC
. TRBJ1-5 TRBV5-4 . CASSPGGGFNQPQHF TGTGCCAGCAGCCCGGGGGGTGGCTTCAATCAGCCCCAGCATTTT
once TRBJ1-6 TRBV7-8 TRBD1 CASSLGGQGYSPLHF TGTGCCAGCAGCTTAGGGGGACAGGGATATTCACCCCTCCACTTT
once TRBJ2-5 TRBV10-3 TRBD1 CAISESGTGGTQETQYF TGTGCCATCAGTGAGTCCGGGACAGGGGGTACCCAAGAGACCCAGTACTTC
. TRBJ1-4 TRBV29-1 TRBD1 CSGRQGRGEKLFF TGCAGCGGCAGACAGGGGAGGGGGGAAAAACTGTTTTTT
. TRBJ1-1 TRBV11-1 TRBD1 CASSYGQGNTEAFF TGTGCCAGCAGCTACGGACAGGGGAACACTGAAGCTTTCTTT
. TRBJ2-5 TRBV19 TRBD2 CASRLAGVKETQYF TGTGCCAGCAGACTAGCGGGAGTCAAAGAGACCCAGTACTTC
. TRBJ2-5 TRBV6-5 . CASRSSGGETQYF TGTGCCAGCAGAAGCTCAGGAGGAGAGACCCAGTACTTC
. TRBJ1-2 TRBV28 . CASSSRRNYGYTF TGTGCCAGCTCTTCCCGGAGAAACTATGGCTACACCTTC
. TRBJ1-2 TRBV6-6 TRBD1 CASRRQGSNYGYTF TGTGCCAGCAGGCGACAGGGCTCTAACTATGGCTACACCTTC
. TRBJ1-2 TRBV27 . CASSPQTVNYGYTF TGTGCCAGCAGTCCCCAGACAGTTAACTATGGCTACACCTTC